Shown below are 5 T cell receptor beta chains from a single sample sequenced in a study of T cell responses to AZD1222 COVID-19 vaccine. Some clones are missing from TCRdb's copy, which holds only in-frame ones; the method was immunoSEQ multiplex PCR. The data hold approximately 140,000 clones, with about 89% observed a single time. This specimen was peripheral blood, taken on day 0 of MenACWY control vaccination. The receptors were sampled from an adult in good health.

About this clone: An end of the junction does not agree with germline; a read error may underlie this. The chain is built from TRBV28 and TRBJ1-2; D unresolved. Germline-derived CDR1 and CDR2 are MDHEN and SYDVKM. CDR3 length: 16 amino acids. The CDR3 bases are TGTGCCAGCAGTTTATCAACCCCTTCTGGAGGGATTCGAAGATCCTTC. Encoded protein: CASSLSTPSGGIRRSF.

This chain joins TRBV7-3 and TRBJ1-1; TRBD1 aligns across 9 bases. V shed 0 bases and J 1 base; nucleotides not matched to a gene: 9. This CDR3 contains 18 residues. Germline CDR1 SGHTA, CDR2 FQGTGA. The CDR3 DNA sequence: TGTGCCAGCAGCTTAACCAGGGACAGGGACCCTGAGAACACTGAAGCTTTCTTT. It is translated as CASSLTRDRDPENTEAFF.

The chain combines TRBV4-1 with TRBJ2-5, with unresolved D. The CDR3 totals 17 residues. Germline CDR1 and CDR2: MGHRA and YSYEKL. V was clipped by 1 base and J by 5 bases, with 20 bases between them. Here the CDR3 reads CASSQVYFREAAETQYF. The CDR3 DNA is TGCGCCAGCAGCCAAGTATACTTCCGAGAGGCTGCGGAGACCCAGTACTTC.

This clone came up once. This chain connects TRBV9 to TRBJ2-1, with 9 bases identical to TRBD2. The CDR3 length is 15 residues. V was clipped by 3 bases and J by 4 bases; unmatched bases: 5. Germline V gives CDR1 SGDLS, CDR2 YYNGEE. The CDR3 sequence: CASSARLAVYNEQFF. DNA for the CDR3: TGTGCCAGCAGCGCCCGACTAGCGGTTTACAATGAGCAGTTCTTC.

This chain links TRBV11-2 with TRBJ2-3; possibly TRBD1 for D (5 bases). The CDR3 is 14 residues long. V lost 3 bases, J lost 8 bases, and 15 bases lay in between. Per the germline V gene, CDR1 is SGHAT and CDR2 is FQNNGV. CDR3 nucleotide sequence: TGTGCCAGCAGCTTTTTACAGGCTAGGGGTACGCAGTATTTT. Translated: CASSFLQARGTQYF.